This entry lists 23 T cell receptor beta chains sequenced from one sample in a study of T cell repertoires in cytomegalovirus infection. TCRdb re-derived calls from the reads in MiXCR, one entry per CDR3 protein. In the table there are around 900,000 distinct CDR3 sequences, approximately 33% of which are singletons. Their target antigens are unknown. Sample: cultured CD8+ T cells from PBMCs, taken from culture after CMV antigen stimulation. Source of these receptors: a human donor in good health (CMV status not recorded). Some clones in this sample may be carry-over from other donors' samples.

This clonotype occurred a few times. The chain combines TRBV15 with TRBJ1-2; 9 bases fit TRBD1. Trimming cost V 1 base and J 7 bases; bases outside gene matches: 4. CDR1 and CDR2 (germline): LNHNV, YYDKDF (reference sequence). The CDR3 extends over 14 amino acids. The CDR3 bases are TGTGCCACCAGCAGAGGCGAGACAGGGGGTGGCTACACCTTC. The encoded protein is CATSRGETGGGYTF.

This chain uses TRBV4-1 with TRBJ1-1; tentatively, D is TRBD1 (5 bases). Germline CDR1 and CDR2: MGHRA and YSYEKL. V gave up 1 base and J gave up 6 bases, with 27 bases separating them. The CDR3 contains 19 residues. CDR3 loop: CASSQVFPSDSPWGAEAFF. CDR3 in DNA: TGCGCCAGCAGCCAAGTTTTCCCCTCCGACAGCCCCTGGGGAGCTGAAGCTTTCTTT.

This clonotype was observed a few times. This sequence joins TRBV9 and TRBJ1-2, with TRBD1 identical over 7 bases. Per germline, CDR1 SGDLS and CDR2 YYNGEE. This CDR3 is built from 15 residues. J was trimmed by 0 bases and V by 2 bases; bases with no gene match: 4. Here the CDR3 reads CASSVSDRPNYGYTF. In nucleotides, the CDR3 is TGTGCCAGCAGCGTCTCGGACAGGCCTAACTATGGCTACACCTTC.

This clonotype was seen a handful of times. The chain employs TRBV5-1 and TRBJ2-1, with 10 positions matching TRBD2. The CDR3 covers 16 residues. Germline CDR1 is SGHRS and CDR2 is YFSETQ. Trimming took 4 bases from V and 8 from J; bases not matched to a gene: 12. CDR3 protein: CASSGSEAGGPHEQFF. The CDR3 DNA reads TGCGCCAGCAGCGGGAGTGAAGCGGGGGGGCCGCATGAGCAGTTCTTC.

This clonotype was seen a few times. This chain uses TRBV27 with TRBJ2-7, with a weak D call TRBD2 (7 bases). CDR3 length equals 12 residues. CDR1 MNHEY and CDR2 SMNVEV come from the germline V gene (reference sequence). The V end lost 8 bases, the J end lost 0 bases, and 8 bases lay between the germline ends. This chain's CDR3 is CASGGASYEQYF. The CDR3 coding sequence is TGTGCCAGCGGGGGGGCCTCCTACGAGCAGTACTTC.

The chain joins TRBV7-9 to TRBJ1-5; the D is unclear. V lost 4 bases and J 3 bases, leaving 13 bases between the germline ends. The germline CDR1 and CDR2 sequences are SEHNR and FQNEAQ (reference sequence). This CDR3 spans 15 amino acids. The CDR3 DNA reads TGTGCCAGCAGCTCCGTCCCGGGCCCCAATCAGCCCCAGCATTTT. This encodes CASSSVPGPNQPQHF.

Ten or more counts support this clonotype. A junction boundary mismatches the germline segment, possibly from a read error. The V gene is TRBV19, the J gene TRBJ2-1, with 10 bases that match TRBD2. CDR1 and CDR2 from the germline V gene are LNHDA and SQIVND (reference sequence). The CDR3 has 15 amino acids. This chain's CDR3 is CASSILAGVGNEQFF. The CDR3 DNA follows: TGTGCCAGCAGTATCCTAGCGGGGGTTGGCAATGAGCAGTTCTTC. Full variable domain (outside the CDR3, taken from reference TRBV19 and TRBJ2-1): DGGITQSPKYLFRKEGQNVTLSCEQNLNHDAMYWYRQDPGQGLRLIYYSQIVNDFQKGDIAEGYSVSREKKESFPLTVTSAQKNPTAFYLCASSILAGVGNEQFFGPGTRLTVL.

The V and J genes are TRBV6-1 and TRBJ2-6; D possibly corresponds to TRBD1 (5 bases). The ends were cut back, 2 bases at V and 1 base at J, with 9 bases in the middle. The CDR3 extends over 16 amino acids. CDR1 is MNHNS, CDR2 SASEGT, per germline. The CDR3 sequence: CASSETGSSGANVLTF. Here the CDR3 DNA reads TGTGCCAGCAGTGAAACAGGCTCTTCTGGGGCCAACGTCCTGACTTTC.

At least ten counts were recorded for this clonotype. Sequence at one end of the junction differs from germline and may be a read error. The CDR3 loop is CASSLVSGDNTGELFF. In DNA form, the CDR3 reads TGTGCTAGCAGCTTAGTTTCCGGTGATAACACCGGGGAGCTGTTTTTT. V usage is TRBV7-7 and J usage is TRBJ2-2; no clear D. The CDR3 sequence is 16 residues long. In germline, CDR1 is SSHAT, CDR2 FNYEAQ (reference sequence).

The chain links TRBV6-2 or TRBV6-3 to TRBJ2-1; TRBD2 matches at 8 bases. The CDR3 is 16 residues long. V lost 3 bases, J lost 5 bases, and 9 bases stayed unmatched. CDR1 and CDR2 from the germline V gene are MNHEY and SVGEGT. The CDR3 DNA sequence: TGTGCCAGCAGTTATTCGGGGAGCGGGAGAAACAATGAGCAGTTCTTC. Its protein product is CASSYSGSGRNNEQFF.

The DNA of the CDR3 is TGCGCCAGCAGCCCCGGGGGGGCGAAGGGCTACACCTTC. This codes for CASSPGGAKGYTF. The rearrangement joins TRBV4-1 to TRBJ1-2, with a tentative D call TRBD1 (6 bases). Trimming removed 4 bases from V and 8 bases from J, with 14 bases in between. From germline, CDR1 is MGHRA and CDR2 YSYEKL. The CDR3 is 13 amino acids.

The genes are TRBV15 and TRBJ1-2; 11 positions match TRBD1. The V segment lost 0 bases and the J segment 4 bases; nucleotides outside the gene matches: 7. The CDR3 is 17 residues long. In germline, CDR1 is LNHNV, CDR2 YYDKDF (reference sequence). In DNA, the CDR3 is TGTGCCACCAGCAGAGATCGAGGGACAGGGGGTGGCTATGGCTACACCTTC. Translation: CATSRDRGTGGGYGYTF.

In its sample, this clonotype was seen many times. This chain links TRBV7-8 with TRBJ1-6; D is uncertain. Trimming took 0 bases from V and 4 from J, leaving 4 bases between them. CDR3 length: 14 residues. In germline, CDR1 is SGHVS, CDR2 FQNEAQ. The CDR3 region has the DNA TGTGCCAGCAGCTTAGCATTTTATAATTCACCCCTCCACTTT. This encodes CASSLAFYNSPLHF.

V is TRBV10-2 and J is TRBJ2-7, with D maybe TRBD1 (6 bases). Germline V gives CDR1 WSHSY, CDR2 SAAADI. V gave up 0 bases and J gave up 3 bases, with 9 bases separating them. The CDR3 loop spans 14 amino acids. CDR3 amino acids: CASSESSRGYEQYV. The DNA for the CDR3 is TGCGCCAGCAGTGAGTCGTCCAGGGGCTACGAGCAGTACGTC.

The J gene is TRBJ2-1, the V gene TRBV5-1; D possibly corresponds to TRBD1 (5 bases). Looked up from germline, CDR1 is SGHRS and CDR2 is YFSETQ. V lost 0 bases to trimming and J lost 5 bases, with 15 bases between them. The CDR3 consists of 16 residues. The CDR3 nucleotides read TGCGCCAGCAGCTTGGCCTGGCAGGGTGGGAACAATGAGCAGTTCTTC. Translation: CASSLAWQGGNNEQFF.

V usage is TRBV6-2 or TRBV6-3 and J usage is TRBJ1-2; D gene ambiguous. Germline-derived CDR1 and CDR2 are MNHEY and SVGEGT. With 2 bases removed from V and 0 bases from J, the gap between germline ends came to 4 bases. The CDR3 covers 13 residues. CDR3 region: CASSYEANYGYTF. The DNA of the CDR3 is TGTGCCAGCAGTTACGAAGCTAACTATGGCTACACCTTC.

This clonotype was seen repeatedly, ten times or more. Here the CDR3 reads CASSRRDIRGHTGELFF. CDR3 nucleotide sequence: TGTGCCAGCAGTCGCCGGGACATCCGAGGACACACCGGGGAGCTGTTTTTT. This chain links TRBV7-2 with TRBJ2-2, with D possibly matching TRBD1 (6 bases). Germline values: CDR1 SGHTA, CDR2 FQGNSA. V was trimmed by 6 bases and J by 3 bases, leaving 20 bases between them. This CDR3 is built from 17 residues.

The chain joins TRBV11-2 to TRBJ2-1; 13 nucleotides line up with TRBD2. Germline lookup yields CDR1 SGHAT and CDR2 FQNNGV. Trimming cost V 5 bases and J 0 bases; bases outside gene matches: 4. This CDR3 region has 17 residues. CDR3 amino acids: CASSPWTSGSSYNEQFF. The CDR3 bases are TGTGCCAGCAGCCCCTGGACTAGCGGGAGCTCCTACAATGAGCAGTTCTTC. The full variable domain, rest sourced from reference TRBV11-2 and TRBJ2-1, is EAGVAQSPRYKIIEKRQSVAFWCNPISGHATLYWYQQILGQGPKLLIQFQNNGVVDDSQLPKDRFSAERLKGVDSTLKIQPAKLEDSAVYLCASSPWTSGSSYNEQFFGPGTRLTVL.

The chain recombines TRBV27 with TRBJ2-3, with a tentative D call TRBD2 (6 bases). V gave up 3 bases and J gave up 1 base, with 11 bases separating them. Germline-derived CDR1 and CDR2 are MNHEY and SMNVEV (reference sequence). This CDR3 is 15 amino acids long. CDR3 DNA: TGTGCCAGCAGTTTTTCCCCGGGGGGCACAGATACGCAGTATTTT. Amino acids: CASSFSPGGTDTQYF.

This clonotype was seen ten or more times. This chain links TRBV29-1 with TRBJ1-4; TRBD1 might be the D (5 bases). Deletions cut 4 bases from V and 7 bases from J, with 19 bases between. Per germline, CDR1 SQVTM and CDR2 ANQGSEA. The CDR3 runs to 15 residues. CDR3 sequence (DNA): TGCAGCGTTGGTGTCAGTGGGGGTCTGGTTGAAAAACTGTTTTTT. This encodes CSVGVSGGLVEKLFF.

This sequence joins TRBV7-2 and TRBJ1-2; TRBD1 is a possible D gene (5 bases). The CDR3 length is 13 residues. Germline values: CDR1 SGHTA, CDR2 FQGNSA. V was trimmed by 1 base and J by 8 bases, leaving 11 bases between them. CDR3 DNA: TGTGCCAGCAGCTTAGGGTCAGGGTCGGGCTACACCTTC. Amino acids: CASSLGSGSGYTF.

The V call is TRBV14, the J call TRBJ1-1; 8 nucleotides line up with TRBD1. The CDR3 totals 14 residues. The germline CDR1 and CDR2 sequences are SGHDN and FVKESK. Trimming took 3 bases from V and 5 from J; bases not matched to a gene: 5. The DNA of the CDR3 is TGTGCCAGCAGCCAGTGGACAGGGAGAACTGAAGCTTTCTTT. Encoded protein: CASSQWTGRTEAFF.

This clonotype showed up many times. V is TRBV7-2 and J is TRBJ2-1; D unclear. The CDR3 contains 11 residues. Germline CDR1 reads SGHTA; CDR2 reads FQGNSA. V lost 10 bases and J 7 bases, leaving 11 bases between the germline ends. CDR3 residues: CAIDHWNEQFF. For the CDR3, the DNA is TGTGCCATCGACCACTGGAATGAGCAGTTCTTC.